What follows are 11 T cell receptor beta chains derived from one specimen sequenced in a study of shared clonotypes between healthy human individuals. TCRdb's copy holds only in-frame clones and misses some; the assay was immunoSEQ multiplex PCR. The table shows approximately 1.5 million clones, with 95% to 99% occurring only once. Sequenced material: naive CD4+ T cells sorted from blood. The subset here: CD45RA+ positively selected. These receptors originate from a man aged 25 to 45 in good health.

This chain uses TRBV18 with TRBJ2-7, with 10 nucleotides matching TRBD1. Germline V gene sequence: CDR1 KGHSH, CDR2 LQKENI. V lost 4 bases to trimming and J lost 5 bases; unmatched junction nucleotides: 5. The CDR3 covers 14 residues. CDR3: CASSRDGTGDEQYF. The CDR3, as DNA: TGTGCCAGCTCACGAGACGGGACAGGGGACGAGCAGTACTTC.

The V and J genes are TRBV2 and TRBJ2-5; 9 bases line up with TRBD1. V trimming: 6 bases; J trimming: 0 bases; junction bases outside the gene matches: 8. CDR1 is SNHLY and CDR2 is FYNNEI in the germline V gene. This CDR3 contains 16 residues. The CDR3: CASRRQGGAYQETQYF. CDR3 nucleotides: TGTGCCAGCAGGAGACAGGGGGGAGCGTACCAAGAGACCCAGTACTTC.

The chain joins TRBV18 to TRBJ2-2; TRBD2 agrees at 7 bases. From germline, CDR1 is KGHSH and CDR2 LQKENI. The CDR3 has 16 amino acids. J lost 1 base, V lost 0 bases, and 2 bases had no gene match. The CDR3: CASSPPGGMNTGELFF. The CDR3 DNA sequence: TGTGCCAGCTCACCACCGGGGGGGATGAACACCGGGGAGCTGTTTTTT. Looking up the rest from reference TRBV18 and TRBJ2-2 gives the full variable domain: NAGVMQNPRHLVRRRGQEARLRCSPMKGHSHVYWYRQLPEEGLKFMVYLQKENIIDESGMPKERFSAEFPKEGPSILRIQQVVRGDSAAYFCASSPPGGMNTGELFFGEGSRLTVL.

The rearrangement links TRBV5-4 to TRBJ2-2; D gene unclear. The V gene lost 2 bases and the J gene lost 4 bases, with 12 bases spanning the gap. This CDR3 has 15 residues. Germline values: CDR1 SGHNT, CDR2 YYREEE (reference sequence). This CDR3 is CASSFSGRRTGELFF. The DNA for the CDR3 is TGTGCCAGCAGCTTCTCCGGTAGGCGCACCGGGGAGCTGTTTTTT.

CDR3 sequence: CASSIEGTAYYEQYF. In DNA form, the CDR3 reads TGTGCCAGTAGTATAGAGGGGACAGCTTACTACGAGCAGTACTTC. The chain uses TRBV19 and TRBJ2-7; 7 bases are a match to TRBD1. There are 15 residues in the CDR3. Germline V gene data show CDR1 as LNHDA and CDR2 as SQIVND (reference sequence). Germline trimming cut 0 bases from V and 3 bases from J; bases unmatched to any gene: 5.

The genes are TRBV5-4 and TRBJ2-2; D remains ambiguous. This CDR3 comprises 16 residues. V lost 0 bases to trimming and J lost 0 bases, with 9 bases between them. CDR1 and CDR2 (germline): SGHNT, YYREEE (reference sequence). The CDR3 protein is CASSLELRTNTGELFF. CDR3 coding DNA: TGTGCCAGCAGCTTGGAGTTGCGTACGAACACCGGGGAGCTGTTTTTT.

The V gene is TRBV12-5, the J gene TRBJ1-2, with TRBD1 as a possible D gene (5 bases). With 0 bases removed from V and 5 bases from J, the gap between germline ends came to 16 bases. Germline values: CDR1 LGHNT, CDR2 FRNRAP. The CDR3 is 16 residues long. In DNA, the CDR3 is TGTGCTAGTGGTTTGGTAATCGGGGGGGTTCAGTATGGCTACACCTTC. Amino acid sequence: CASGLVIGGVQYGYTF. Full variable domain (rest looked up from reference TRBV12-5 and TRBJ1-2): DARVTQTPRHKVTEMGQEVTMRCQPILGHNTVFWYRQTMMQGLELLAYFRNRAPLDDSGMPKDRFSAEMPDATLATLKIQPSEPRDSAVYFCASGLVIGGVQYGYTFGSGTRLTVV.

This chain links TRBV19 with TRBJ2-7; 12 bases fit TRBD2. V gave up 3 bases and J gave up 2 bases; unmatched junction bases: 5. Per the germline V gene, CDR1 is LNHDA and CDR2 is SQIVND (reference sequence). The CDR3 consists of 16 residues. The CDR3 spells CASSIGLAGITYEQYF. DNA of the CDR3: TGTGCCAGTAGTATCGGACTAGCGGGGATAACCTACGAGCAGTACTTC.

V and J are TRBV2 and TRBJ2-2; 7 bases align to TRBD1. Per germline, CDR1 SNHLY and CDR2 FYNNEI. Trimming removed 7 bases from V and 2 bases from J; junction bases left unmatched: 7. The length of the CDR3 is 15 residues. Here the CDR3 reads CASTLTGLNTGELFF. For the CDR3, the DNA is TGTGCCAGCACCTTGACAGGGCTCAACACCGGGGAGCTGTTTTTT.

The V gene is TRBV7-9, the J gene TRBJ2-3; D possibly corresponds to TRBD2 (5 bases). The V gene lost 2 bases and the J gene lost 1 base, with 16 bases spanning the gap. The CDR3 contains 17 residues. Germline V gene data show CDR1 as SEHNR and CDR2 as FQNEAQ (reference sequence). CDR3 nucleotide sequence: TGTGCCAGCAGCTTATATCGAGGGCGTCCGGGCACAGATACGCAGTATTTT. Translating gives CASSLYRGRPGTDTQYF.

Concerning this clone itself: Different DNA sequences within this sample yield the same CDR3. The V and J genes are TRBV27 and TRBJ2-5; TRBD2 is a possible D gene (5 bases). The V end was cut by 3 bases, the J end by 5 bases, with 7 bases between. The CDR3 covers 12 residues. CDR1 and CDR2 (germline): MNHEY, SMNVEV (reference sequence). In DNA, the CDR3 is TGTGCCAGCAGTTTGAGAGGGGAGACCCAGTACTTC. Protein product: CASSLRGETQYF.